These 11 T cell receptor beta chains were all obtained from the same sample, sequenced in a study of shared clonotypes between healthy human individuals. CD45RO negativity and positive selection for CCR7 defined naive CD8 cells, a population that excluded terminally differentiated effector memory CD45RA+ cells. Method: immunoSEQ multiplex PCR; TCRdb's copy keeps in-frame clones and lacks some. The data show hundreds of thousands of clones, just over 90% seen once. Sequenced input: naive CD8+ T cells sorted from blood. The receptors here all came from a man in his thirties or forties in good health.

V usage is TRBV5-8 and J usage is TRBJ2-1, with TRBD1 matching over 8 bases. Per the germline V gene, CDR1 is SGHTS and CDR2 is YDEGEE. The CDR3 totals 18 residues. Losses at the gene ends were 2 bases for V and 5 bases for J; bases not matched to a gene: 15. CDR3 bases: TGTGCCAGCAGCTTCCTTACTACGAGGGACAGGCTAAACAATGAGCAGTTCTTC. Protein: CASSFLTTRDRLNNEQFF.

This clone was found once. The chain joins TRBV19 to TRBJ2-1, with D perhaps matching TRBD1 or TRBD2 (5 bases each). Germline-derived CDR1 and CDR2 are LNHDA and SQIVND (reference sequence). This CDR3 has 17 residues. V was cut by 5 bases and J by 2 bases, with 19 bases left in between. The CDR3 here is CASSVDRDGWPYNEQFF. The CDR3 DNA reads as TGTGCCAGTAGTGTGGACCGGGACGGTTGGCCCTACAATGAGCAGTTCTTC.

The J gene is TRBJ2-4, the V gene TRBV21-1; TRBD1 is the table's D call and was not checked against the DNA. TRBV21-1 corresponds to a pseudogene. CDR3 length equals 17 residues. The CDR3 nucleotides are TGTGCCAGCAGCAAAGCGTGGAGCACAGGGGCCAAAAACATTCAGTACTTC. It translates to CASSKAWSTGAKNIQYF.

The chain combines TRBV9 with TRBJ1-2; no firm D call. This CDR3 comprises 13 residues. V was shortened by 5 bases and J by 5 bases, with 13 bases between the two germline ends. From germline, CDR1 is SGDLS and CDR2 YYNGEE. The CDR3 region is CASRAGPSYGYTF. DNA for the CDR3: TGTGCCAGCAGGGCGGGCCCATCATATGGCTACACCTTC.

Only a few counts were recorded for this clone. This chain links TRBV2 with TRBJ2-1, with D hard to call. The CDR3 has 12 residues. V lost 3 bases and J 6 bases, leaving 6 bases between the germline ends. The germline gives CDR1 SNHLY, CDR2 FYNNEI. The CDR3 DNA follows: TGTGCCAGCAGTGATCGAAGCAATGAGCAGTTCTTC. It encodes CASSDRSNEQFF.

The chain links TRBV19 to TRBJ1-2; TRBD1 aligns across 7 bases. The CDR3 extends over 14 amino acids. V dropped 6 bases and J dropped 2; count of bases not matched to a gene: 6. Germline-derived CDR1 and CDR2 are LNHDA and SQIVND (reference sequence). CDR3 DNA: TGTGCCAGTAGCATCCTACAGGGGAACTATGGCTACACCTTC. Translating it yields CASSILQGNYGYTF.

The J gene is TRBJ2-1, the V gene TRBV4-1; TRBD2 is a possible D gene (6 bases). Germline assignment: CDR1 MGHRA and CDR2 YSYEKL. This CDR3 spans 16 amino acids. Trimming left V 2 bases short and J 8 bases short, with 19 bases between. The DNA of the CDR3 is TGCGCCAGCAGCCAAAATCAGGGAGGAGGTATCTATGAGCAGTTCTTC. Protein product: CASSQNQGGGIYEQFF.

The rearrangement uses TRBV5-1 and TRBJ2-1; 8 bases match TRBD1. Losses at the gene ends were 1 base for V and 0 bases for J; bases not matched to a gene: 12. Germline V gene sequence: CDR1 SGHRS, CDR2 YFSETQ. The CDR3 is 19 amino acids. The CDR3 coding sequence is TGCGCCAGCAGCTTGTACGAGGGTCAGGGGGCCCTCTCCTACAATGAGCAGTTCTTC. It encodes CASSLYEGQGALSYNEQFF.

CDR3 region: CASSEVGTGLANYGYTF. Here the CDR3 DNA reads TGTGCCAGCAGTGAAGTAGGGACAGGTTTGGCTAACTATGGCTACACCTTC. The chain links TRBV6-1 to TRBJ1-2; 8 bases fit TRBD1. V lost 1 base and J lost 0; bases outside the gene matches: 7. Germline CDR1 and CDR2: MNHNS and SASEGT. There are 17 residues in the CDR3.

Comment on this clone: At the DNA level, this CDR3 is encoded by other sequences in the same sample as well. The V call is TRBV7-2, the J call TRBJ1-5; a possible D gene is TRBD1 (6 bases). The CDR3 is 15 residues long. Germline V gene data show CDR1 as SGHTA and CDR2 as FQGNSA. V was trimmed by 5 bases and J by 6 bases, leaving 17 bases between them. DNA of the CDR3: TGTGCCAGCAGCCCCCTCGCGGGGGCGGGTCAGCCCCAGCATTTT. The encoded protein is CASSPLAGAGQPQHF.

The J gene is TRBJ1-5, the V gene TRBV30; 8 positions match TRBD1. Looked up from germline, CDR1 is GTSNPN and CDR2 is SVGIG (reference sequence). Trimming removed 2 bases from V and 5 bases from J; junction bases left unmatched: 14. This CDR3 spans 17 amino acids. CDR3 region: CAWSHTEAGGVDQPQHF. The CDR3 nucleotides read TGTGCCTGGAGTCATACAGAGGCAGGGGGCGTCGATCAGCCCCAGCATTTT.